This T cell receptor beta chain was observed in a study of early T cells in non-severe SARS-CoV-2 infection. Across the study: Sequenced bulk RNA came from whole blood that was unsorted, and chains were unpaired.

TCRdb reanalysed the 5' RACE reads using MiXCR and keeps one entry per CDR3 protein. Here the sample spans some 80,000 distinct CDR3 sequences, around 12% being singletons. This CDR3 has 12 residues. The V end lost 0 bases, the J end lost 7 bases, and 7 bases lay between the germline ends. Germline CDR1 and CDR2: SGDLS and YYNGEE. This receptor was taken from an adult who was a healthcare worker with PCR-confirmed SARS-CoV-2 infection or an uninfected control (not recorded which). The donor label of this sample is uncertain. The V gene is TRBV9, the J gene TRBJ1-1, with unresolved D. The source was whole blood, collected at baseline. The CDR3 is CASSVVAGEAFF. In DNA form, the CDR3 reads TGTGCCAGCAGCGTAGTAGCGGGTGAAGCTTTCTTT.